One T cell receptor beta chain is described in this entry. Its target is unknown. This sample was taken from a study of T cell repertoires in ileal Crohn's disease. Background on the study: TCRB immunosequencing input was five hundred nanograms of biopsy DNA per sample. Study results and caveats: Clonality above 26.8% at surgery always came with endoscopic recurrence.

The CDR3 is 13 amino acids. Germline CDR1 LNHDA, CDR2 SQIVND (reference sequence). Between the trimmed V and J ends, which lost 8 bases and 3 bases, there was a span of 13 bases. Sample time point: inflamed ileum from the surgical specimen. Data came from immunoSEQ multiplex PCR; TCRdb stores just in-frame clones and leaves some out. The sample shows some 17,000 clones, roughly 76% of them seen only once. The J gene is TRBJ1-1, the V gene TRBV19; D is undetermined. Sequenced material: ileal tissue. The TCR was taken from an adult with Crohn's disease. The CDR3 reads CASGQKGDTEAFF. CDR3 nucleotides: TGTGCCAGTGGTCAAAAGGGAGACACTGAAGCTTTCTTT.